This is a list of T cell receptor beta chains from one sample in a study of T cells in Graves' hyperthyroidism and ophthalmopathy. TCRdb called the multiplex PCR reads again in MiXCR, with one record for every CDR3 protein. The sample records 370,000 or so distinct CDR3 sequences, 15% to 19% being singletons. Sequencing was done on a sample of blood. Receptors originate from a woman between 18 and 29 years old with Graves' hyperthyroidism that later progressed to Graves' ophthalmopathy. CDR3s include the opening cysteine and the closing phenylalanine or tryptophan. Fields, in order: V gene, J gene, clone size, D gene, CDR3 DNA, CDR3 protein. The D gene is left open where the match is weak. Part of the rows lack a size; the others show once, few, many or a class for expanded clones.

TRBV12-3/TRBV12-4	TRBJ1-5	many	NA	TGTGCCAGCAGGAAGGCAGGTCGGCAGCCCCAGCATTTT	CASRKAGRQPQHF
TRBV20-1	TRBJ2-4	few	NA	TGCAGTGCTAGTGGGGACAGACTAGGTTCGGTATACATTCAGTACTTC	CSASGDRLGSVYIQYF
TRBV20-1	TRBJ2-7	NA	TRBD2	TGCAGTGCTACCAAGATGACTAGCGAGTACGAGCAGTACTTC	CSATKMTSEYEQYF
TRBV5-5	TRBJ2-5	few	NA	TGTGCCAGCAGCCGTAGCCGGGGGGCTGGTGAGACCCAGTACTTC	CASSRSRGAGETQYF
TRBV6-1	TRBJ2-3	many	TRBD2	TGTGCCAGCAGTGGACTAGCGGGGGACACAGATACGCAGTATTTT	CASSGLAGDTDTQYF
TRBV2	TRBJ1-1	NA	NA	TGTGCCAGCAGTCAGGGTTCTCGAACTGAAGCTTTCTTT	CASSQGSRTEAFF
TRBV3-1	TRBJ2-5	few	TRBD2	TGTGCCAGCAGCCCCGGGACTAGCGGGAGTAGGGAGACCCAGTACTTC	CASSPGTSGSRETQYF
TRBV13	TRBJ1-1	many	NA	TGTGCCAGCAGCGCAAATAGGTGGACTGAAGCTTTCTTT	CASSANRWTEAFF
TRBV6-1	TRBJ2-5	NA	NA	TGTGCCAGCAGTGGTTATCGGGAGTATAGAGAGACCCAGTACTTC	CASSGYREYRETQYF
TRBV2	TRBJ1-1	many	TRBD1	TGTGCCAGCAGGGGGCTGACAGGGGGTGTAATTCCTTTCTTT	CASRGLTGGVIPFF
TRBV5-1	TRBJ2-1	NA	NA	TGCGCCAGCAGCTTGGAGGACAGCTTTTCCTACAATGAGCAGTTCTTC	CASSLEDSFSYNEQFF
TRBV4-2	TRBJ2-7	NA	NA	TGTGCCAGCAGCCAAGAGTTTCGGGTCTACCAGTACGAGCAGTACTTC	CASSQEFRVYQYEQYF
TRBV6-1	TRBJ2-3	many	TRBD2	TGTGCCAGCAGTCCACTGATCAAAGCGGGAGTGAAAGATACGCAGTATTTT	CASSPLIKAGVKDTQYF
TRBV4-2	TRBJ2-7	few	NA	TGTGCCAGCAGCCAAGATCGTGGTCAGAGTTACGAGCAGTACTTC	CASSQDRGQSYEQYF
TRBV12-3/TRBV12-4	TRBJ2-5	many	TRBD1	TGTGCCAGCAGTTGGACAGGGGGCTCGGGAGAGACCCAGTACTTC	CASSWTGGSGETQYF
TRBV27	TRBJ2-5	many	NA	TGTGCCAGCAGTCCCAGCGCGGCGGCGGGAGAGACCCAGTACTTC	CASSPSAAAGETQYF
TRBV15	TRBJ1-6	few	NA	TGTGCCACCAGCAGGGGCAGAAATAATTCACCCCTCCACTTT	CATSRGRNNSPLHF
TRBV12-3/TRBV12-4	TRBJ1-1	few	NA	TGTGCCGTAATCGCAGGGAACACTGAAGCTTTCTTT	CAVIAGNTEAFF
TRBV3-1	TRBJ2-1	NA	TRBD2	TGTGCCAGCAGCCCCGGGACTAGCGGGAACAATGAGCAGTTCTTC	CASSPGTSGNNEQFF
TRBV3-1	TRBJ2-5	many	NA	TGTGCCAGCAGCCAAGAAGGCAGGGGGGCAGTGGAGACCCAGTACTTC	CASSQEGRGAVETQYF
TRBV7-2	TRBJ2-7	many	TRBD2	TGTGCCAGCAGCCGGACTAGCGCTAGCCACTACGAGCAGTACTTC	CASSRTSASHYEQYF
TRBV5-1	TRBJ2-1	many	TRBD2	TGTGCCAGCAGTTCCGGACTAGCGGGAGTGAATGAGCAGTTCTTC	CASSSGLAGVNEQFF
TRBV20-1	TRBJ2-7	NA	TRBD2	TGCAGTGCTAACCGGGCTAGCGGGAATCTGTACGAGCAGTACTTC	CSANRASGNLYEQYF
TRBV6-5	TRBJ1-5	NA	NA	TGTGCCAGCAGTTACTCAGCTGGCGGGATGGCTAGCAATCAGCCCCAGCATTTT	CASSYSAGGMASNQPQHF
TRBV28	TRBJ2-7	many	NA	TGTGCCAGCAGTTCCCCAGAATCCTACGAGCAGTACTTC	CASSSPESYEQYF
TRBV28	TRBJ1-5	many	NA	TGTGCCAGCAGTTTTGGCCGCGATAGCAATCAGCCCCAGCATTTT	CASSFGRDSNQPQHF
TRBV13	TRBJ1-2	few	TRBD1	TGTGCCAGCAGCCCAGGACAGGGACCTAACTATGGCTACACCTTC	CASSPGQGPNYGYTF
TRBV13	TRBJ2-7	many	TRBD2	TGTGCCAGCAGCTTATTTGGGTCTAGCGGGAGCCGCGAGCAGTACTTC	CASSLFGSSGSREQYF
TRBV5-6	TRBJ1-6	few	TRBD1	TGTGCCAGCAGCGAGAGGGACAGGGGCGCGTCACCCCTCCACTTT	CASSERDRGASPLHF
TRBV7-2	TRBJ1-4	NA	NA	TGTGCCAGCAGCTTAGGACAAAAGGAAAAACTGTTTTTT	CASSLGQKEKLFF
TRBV29-1	TRBJ2-7	NA	NA	TGCAGCGTTCTCCAGGATGAGCAGTACTTC	CSVLQDEQYF
TRBV20-1	TRBJ2-1	few	NA	TGCAGTGCTAGAGATTTAGGTGGGGAGCGTGGTGGCTCCTACAATGAGCAGTTCTTC	CSARDLGGERGGSYNEQFF
TRBV9	TRBJ2-7	few	NA	TGTGCCAGCAGCGGCGGGTGGGGCCAGACCTACGAGCAGTACTTC	CASSGGWGQTYEQYF
TRBV27	TRBJ2-1	many	TRBD2	TGTGCCAGCAGTCCCAGCGGGAGGTGGAATGAGCAGTTCTTC	CASSPSGRWNEQFF
TRBV2	TRBJ1-2	many	TRBD1	TGTGCCAGCAGTGATACAGGGGGCGCTTATGGCTACACCTTC	CASSDTGGAYGYTF
TRBV3-1	TRBJ1-2	few	NA	TGTGCCAGCAGCCAAGTTGGAGGGGCGCATGGCTACACCTTC	CASSQVGGAHGYTF
TRBV10-2	TRBJ1-6	few	TRBD1	TGCGCCAGCAAGGAGGGGGCGAATTCACCCCTCCACTTT	CASKEGANSPLHF
TRBV5-1	TRBJ2-4	NA	TRBD1	TGCGCCAGCAGCTTCGGGACAGCCCAAAACATTCAGTACTTC	CASSFGTAQNIQYF
TRBV2	TRBJ1-1	many	NA	TGTGCCAGCAGTGGCTCGGGGTTTACTGAAGCTTTCTTT	CASSGSGFTEAFF
TRBV6-2/TRBV6-3	TRBJ2-1	NA	NA	TGTGCCAGCAGCATTAAACTAGATAGATCAACTGAGCAGTTCTTC	CASSIKLDRSTEQFF
TRBV3-1	TRBJ2-1	NA	NA	TGTGCCAGCAGCCGTATGGCCAGTTGGACGCACAATGAGCAGTTCTTC	CASSRMASWTHNEQFF
TRBV6-1	TRBJ2-3	many	NA	TGTGCCACCTCTCTGGACAGCCGAGTCACAGATACGCAGTATTTT	CATSLDSRVTDTQYF
TRBV12-3/TRBV12-4	TRBJ2-7	many	TRBD2	TGTGCCAGCAGTCCCGAAGCGGGAATCCTCGAGCAGTACTTC	CASSPEAGILEQYF
TRBV30	TRBJ1-1	many	TRBD1	TGTGCCAGTTGGGACAGGGGGAACACTGAAGCTTTCTTT	CASWDRGNTEAFF
TRBV5-1	TRBJ1-4	NA	NA	TGCGCCAGCAGCCCGACGACAGGAACTAATGAAAAACTGTTTTTT	CASSPTTGTNEKLFF
TRBV11-2	TRBJ1-4	many	NA	TGTGCCAGCAGCTTATACGGGGGTGAAAAACTGTTTTTT	CASSLYGGEKLFF
TRBV9	TRBJ2-1	NA	TRBD2	TGTGCCAGCAGCGAGGTTGGACTAGCGGGAGCTGAGCAGTTCTTC	CASSEVGLAGAEQFF
TRBV7-9	TRBJ2-5	many	NA	TGTGCCAGCAACCCCCGGGAGTATGACTTC	CASNPREYDF
TRBV12-3/TRBV12-4	TRBJ2-1	many	NA	TGTGCCAGCAGGGGGAGCGGGCAGCACAATGAGCAGTTCTTC	CASRGSGQHNEQFF